The 21 T cell receptor beta chains below come from one sample, sequenced in a study of cytomegalovirus exposure and HLA in healthy donors. The PCR employed 60 Vbeta primers together with 13 Jbeta primers. Clones were sequenced by immunoSEQ multiplex PCR, and TCRdb holds only the in-frame ones, with some missing. Of some 180,000 clones in the sample, over 65% were seen once. Sequencing was performed on PBMCs. The receptors were gathered from a young woman in good health and CMV-seronegative.

Only a few counts were recorded for this clone. The V call is TRBV28, the J call TRBJ2-3, with 9 bases aligning to TRBD2. V lost 7 bases, J lost 2 bases, and 4 bases stayed unmatched. The CDR3 is 14 amino acids. Germline values: CDR1 MDHEN, CDR2 SYDVKM. In nucleotides, the CDR3 is TGTGCCAGCACTAGACTAGCGGACACAGATACGCAGTATTTT. Amino acid sequence: CASTRLADTDTQYF.

The chain links TRBV7-3 to TRBJ2-5; possibly TRBD1 for D (6 bases). The germline V gene encodes CDR1 SGHTA and CDR2 FQGTGA. Trimming left V 6 bases short and J 5 bases short, with 13 bases between. This CDR3 is built from 13 residues. The CDR3 nucleotides are TGTGCCAGCAGACTAGGGGGAATGGAGACCCAGTACTTC. It codes for CASRLGGMETQYF. The variable domain in full, with the rest retrieved from reference TRBV7-3 and TRBJ2-5, is GAGVSQTPSNKVTEKGKYVELRCDPISGHTALYWYRQSLGQGPEFLIYFQGTGAADDSGLPNDRFFAVRPEGSVSTLKIQRTERGDSAVYLCASRLGGMETQYFGPGTRLLVL.

This chain uses TRBV4-1 with TRBJ2-7; D perhaps matches TRBD1 (5 bases). Germline assignment: CDR1 MGHRA and CDR2 YSYEKL. The CDR3 covers 13 residues. V was cut by 5 bases and J by 1 base, with 9 bases left in between. The CDR3 sequence is CASSWQGSYEQYF. The CDR3 DNA reads TGCGCCAGCAGCTGGCAGGGTTCCTACGAGCAGTACTTC.

CDR3 loop: CATSRGGTRSADTQYF. For the CDR3, the DNA is TGTGCCACCAGCAGAGGGGGGACTAGATCGGCAGATACGCAGTATTTT. The chain joins TRBV15 to TRBJ2-3; the match to TRBD2 covers 8 bases. V was pared by 1 base and J by 4 bases, with 7 bases of the junction left unmatched. The CDR3 has 16 residues. Looked up from germline, CDR1 is LNHNV and CDR2 is YYDKDF (reference sequence). The variable domain in full, with the rest retrieved from reference TRBV15 and TRBJ2-3, is DAMVIQNPRYQVTQFGKPVTLSCSQTLNHNVMYWYQQKSSQAPKLLFHYYDKDFNNEADTPDNFQSRRPNTSFCFLDIRSPGLGDTAMYLCATSRGGTRSADTQYFGPGTRLTVL.

The chain carries TRBV7-8 and TRBJ2-7, with 11 bases that match TRBD1. Germline trimming cut 8 bases from V and 3 bases from J; bases unmatched to any gene: 21. The CDR3 consists of 19 residues. Germline CDR1 SGHVS, CDR2 FQNEAQ. CDR3 coding DNA: TGTGCCAGCTTGGGAGTGGTCGTGGGACAGGGGGTGAAGAACTACGAGCAGTACTTC. This gives the protein CASLGVVVGQGVKNYEQYF.

The chain combines TRBV6-1 with TRBJ2-3, with D hard to call. This CDR3 has 17 residues. The V gene lost 2 bases and the J gene lost 0 bases, with 15 bases spanning the gap. Germline CDR1 and CDR2: MNHNS and SASEGT. The CDR3 is CASSESRELISTDTQYF. The CDR3 DNA reads as TGTGCCAGCAGTGAATCCCGTGAACTAATTAGCACAGATACGCAGTATTTT.

The CDR3 is CASNNRGRRTDTQYF. In DNA, the CDR3 is TGTGCCAGTAACAACAGGGGCCGTCGCACAGATACGCAGTATTTT. The V gene is TRBV13, the J gene TRBJ2-3; 7 bases map to TRBD1. Trimming removed 9 bases from V and 1 base from J; junction bases left unmatched: 10. Germline CDR1 and CDR2: PRHDT and FYEKMQ (reference sequence). The CDR3 totals 15 residues.

The V call is TRBV30, the J call TRBJ1-5, with unresolved D. The CDR3 sequence is 13 residues long. The germline V gene has CDR1 GTSNPN and CDR2 SVGIG (reference sequence). Trimming pared 3 bases from V and 1 base from J, leaving 7 bases between. In nucleotides, the CDR3 is TGTGCCTGGAGCGCGGGCAGCAATCAGCCCCAGCATTTT. Translated, it gives CAWSAGSNQPQHF.

The chain joins TRBV5-1 to TRBJ1-1, with D unresolved. V was pared by 1 base and J by 1 base, with 8 bases between. CDR3 length equals 14 residues. CDR1 SGHRS and CDR2 YFSETQ come from the germline V gene. The CDR3 here is CASSLIPSNTEAFF. The CDR3 DNA sequence: TGCGCCAGCAGCTTGATTCCCTCGAACACTGAAGCTTTCTTT.

The chain links TRBV5-1 to TRBJ2-2; TRBD2 agrees at 9 bases. CDR1 and CDR2 from the germline V gene are SGHRS and YFSETQ. This CDR3 has 14 residues. V gave up 5 bases and J gave up 6 bases; unmatched junction bases: 5. The CDR3 DNA reads TGCGCCAGCAGTTCCGGGACTAGCTCCGGGGAGCTGTTTTTT. Encoded protein: CASSSGTSSGELFF. The full variable domain, its missing parts supplied by reference TRBV5-1 and TRBJ2-2, is KAGVTQTPRYLIKTRGQQVTLSCSPISGHRSVSWYQQTPGQGLQFLFEYFSETQRNKGNFPGRFSGRQFSNSRSEMNVSTLELGDSALYLCASSSGTSSGELFFGEGSRLTVL.

V and J are TRBV9 and TRBJ1-1; no reliable D call. The CDR3 extends over 13 amino acids. Germline loops: CDR1 SGDLS, CDR2 YYNGEE. Trimming removed 1 base from V and 3 bases from J, with 7 bases in between. The DNA for the CDR3 is TGTGCCAGCAGCGTACAACGGGACACTGAAGCTTTCTTT. Protein product: CASSVQRDTEAFF.

The chain combines TRBV19 with TRBJ1-4, with 10 positions matching TRBD1. After removal of 6 bases from V and 0 bases from J, the junction contained 1 base not matched to a gene. This CDR3 contains 15 residues. The germline gives CDR1 LNHDA, CDR2 SQIVND (reference sequence). The DNA of the CDR3 is TGTGCCAGTAGGACAGGGGGCGCAACTAATGAAAAACTGTTTTTT. Translated, it gives CASRTGGATNEKLFF.

This rearrangement joins TRBV18 to TRBJ2-1; 12 nucleotides line up with TRBD2. CDR1 is KGHSH, CDR2 LQKENI, per germline. V lost 2 bases to trimming and J lost 5 bases; unmatched junction nucleotides: 4. The CDR3 is made up of 16 amino acids. The CDR3 DNA reads TGTGCCAGCTCACCAAGACTAGCGGGAGATAACAATGAGCAGTTCTTC. Protein: CASSPRLAGDNNEQFF.

This clone was observed a handful of times. The rearrangement uses TRBV7-2 and TRBJ1-2; TRBD1 is a possible D gene (5 bases). From germline, CDR1 is SGHTA and CDR2 FQGNSA. The CDR3 contains 13 residues. Trimming took off 6 bases at V and 4 bases at J, with 12 bases between the two ends. The CDR3 DNA reads as TGTGCCAGCAGTCAAGACAGCCCCTATGGCTACACCTTC. Encoded protein: CASSQDSPYGYTF.

This chain joins TRBV7-3 and TRBJ2-7; 9 bases map to TRBD2. Unmatched junction bases numbered 19, after V lost 1 base and J lost 0 bases. Germline loops: CDR1 SGHTA, CDR2 FQGTGA. The CDR3 totals 21 residues. DNA of the CDR3: TGTGCCAGCAGCTTAAGGCTTCGGGTAGCGGGGGCCGTATTGTTCTCCTACGAGCAGTACTTC. It specifies CASSLRLRVAGAVLFSYEQYF.

The rearrangement uses TRBV28 and TRBJ1-1, with D unclear. Trimming pared 8 bases from V and 1 base from J, leaving 8 bases between. Germline V gene lookup returns CDR1 MDHEN and CDR2 SYDVKM. This CDR3 is built from 12 residues. CDR3 loop: CASGWQNTEAFF. CDR3 sequence (DNA): TGTGCCAGCGGTTGGCAGAACACTGAAGCTTTCTTT.

The chain uses TRBV6-5 and TRBJ2-3; D is undetermined. CDR1 and CDR2 (germline): MNHEY, SVGAGI. The V end lost 6 bases, the J end lost 2 bases, and 15 bases lay between the germline ends. The CDR3 is 15 residues long. The CDR3 DNA is TGTGCCAGCAGCAAGCAACGGCGGCTCACAGATACGCAGTATTTT. This codes for CASSKQRRLTDTQYF.

The V gene is TRBV29-1, the J gene TRBJ2-7; D unresolved. The germline V gene has CDR1 SQVTM and CDR2 ANQGSEA. Trimming stripped 2 bases from V and 3 bases from J, with 5 bases between. The CDR3 length is 11 residues. Here the CDR3 DNA reads TGCAGCGTTGAAATCAGCTACGAGCAGTACTTC. This gives the protein CSVEISYEQYF.

Only a few counts were recorded for this clone. This chain connects TRBV5-4 to TRBJ1-2, with D possibly being TRBD1 (5 bases). The CDR3 covers 14 residues. V was clipped by 0 bases and J by 4 bases, with 10 bases between them. The germline V gene has CDR1 SGHNT and CDR2 YYREEE (reference sequence). The CDR3 coding sequence is TGTGCCAGCAGCTTGGAGGGGTTCAGCTATGGCTACACCTTC. The encoded protein is CASSLEGFSYGYTF.

This chain uses TRBV6-4 with TRBJ2-3; TRBD2 matches at 8 bases. The CDR3 contains 14 residues. From germline, CDR1 is MRHNA and CDR2 SNTAGT. V lost 5 bases and J lost 2; bases outside the gene matches: 3. The CDR3 is CASSSGSDTDTQYF. CDR3 DNA: TGTGCCAGCAGTAGCGGGAGCGACACAGATACGCAGTATTTT.

The V call is TRBV13, the J call TRBJ2-1; 10 nucleotides agree with TRBD2. The CDR3 loop spans 15 amino acids. Germline CDR1 PRHDT, CDR2 FYEKMQ (reference sequence). J was trimmed by 9 bases and V by 5 bases; bases with no gene match: 10. The CDR3 DNA is TGTGCCAGCAGCCCTTCTAGCGGGGGAGAAGGTGAGCAGTTCTTC. Translation: CASSPSSGGEGEQFF.